This TCR beta chain was documented in a study of blood T cell repertoires in COVID-19 (TCRdb year 2020). Background for the entire study: Samples covering the acute and convalescent phases of COVID-19 were provided by collaborators in the United States, Italy and Spain. The material from the prospective study consisted of cDNA or gDNA derived from T cells, B-cell-depleted T cells, or PBMCs. The dataset comprised deeply sampled blood TCRbeta repertoires from subjects exposed to, actively infected with, or recovered from COVID-19. The repertoires were released in a freely available public database intended as a resource for research on the immune response to SARS-CoV-2. The samples were drawn from the first 160 participants of the ongoing ImmuneRACE study and from 950 to 1,500 subjects provided by 6 global collaborators. Sample metadata almost always included a de-identified subject ID, COVID-19 status, age in years and sex. Where HLA class I and class II types were available, the types were taken from metadata supplied by the sample provider, not from assay-based typing.

TCRbeta CDR3 regions were amplified from genomic DNA using the immunoSEQ Assay, a bias-controlled multiplex PCR. As for the authors' bioinformatics: Nucleated cell counts per sample were estimated from amplification of reference gene primers within the assay. To quantify the absolute abundance of each unique TCRbeta CDR3 rearrangement, sequence reads were collapsed and filtered. For each sample, productive Simpson clonality was calculated by taking the square root of Simpson's diversity index across productive rearrangements. In TCRdb, the immuneACCESS table is reduced to in-frame sequences with V and J assigned. These tables do not hold every clone; where another copy was compared, an unresolved V gene accounts for under half, and the others remain unexplained. That table is the source of V, J and clone size, and D and trimming were worked out from the DNA. This sample is represented by 95,000 to 100,000 clones; almost 95% of them were singletons. Approximately 5.7% of the sample is taken by the ten largest.

In regard to this clone: Which antigen it targets is not known. One base away there is no much larger clone; base qualities are not given.

General conclusions and limits of the study: The amount of clinical and demographic metadata varied by source and participant and was provided uncurated.

For CDR1 and CDR2, the germline V gene lists KGHDR and SFDVKD. Taken from cysteine to phenylalanine, the CDR3 has 14 residues. Left in the record is the CDR3 DNA by itself, 42 bases read in frame from the first base. V loses 0 bases of germline sequence and J loses 11 bases, and the interval between the two ends is 15 bases. The collaborating institutions used their own protocols to collect whole blood in K2EDTA tubes. For TCRbeta analysis, collaborators shipped samples as frozen whole blood, isolated PBMCs, or DNA extracted from either of those sample types. The sample was peripheral blood. The sequence is built from TRBV24-1 and TRBJ1-1, with the identity of the D gene unclear. The TCR was taken from a man aged 50-59 years with active COVID-19. The CDR3 here reads CATSDLSRGLGAFF. The DNA sequence is TGTGCCACCAGTGATTTGTCCCGAGGGCTGGGGGCTTTCTTT.